Below are 7 T cell receptor beta chains sequenced from a single sample in a study of prognosis after radiotherapy for stage I lung cancer. From genomic DNA, two-round multiplex PCR was used to amplify TCR beta CDR3. Initially, in first-round PCR, primers specific to each TRBV and TRBJ gene were used. TCRdb reprocessed the multiplex PCR reads via MiXCR and lists one record per CDR3 protein. The sample shows 30,000 to 35,000 distinct CDR3 sequences, roughly 52% of them seen only once. The material was PBMCs, obtained before or after stereotactic body radiation therapy (not recorded which). The receptors stem from a donor aged 50 or older with non-small cell lung cancer.

This clonotype was seen ten or more times. The chain joins TRBV7-2 to TRBJ2-3; 9 nucleotides agree with TRBD2. The CDR3 length is 16 residues. The junction had 5 bases not matched to a gene; V was cut back by 1 base and J by 3 bases. CDR1 and CDR2 (germline): SGHTA, FQGNSA. The CDR3 region is CASSLGSGRLTDTQYF. CDR3 in DNA: TGTGCCAGCAGCTTAGGGAGCGGGAGGTTGACAGATACGCAGTATTTT.

For this clonotype: This could be a read error, since a much larger clone is one nucleotide away. The J gene is TRBJ1-6, the V gene TRBV9, with D tentatively TRBD1 (5 bases). The CDR3 contains 12 residues. Germline CDR1 reads SGDLS; CDR2 reads YYNGEE. DNA of the CDR3: TGTGCCAACAGCGGGGCCAATTCACCCCTCCACTTT. Amino acids: CANSGANSPLHF.

This clonotype was found many times. This rearrangement joins TRBV6-1 to TRBJ1-5, with D tentatively TRBD1 (6 bases). This CDR3 is 14 amino acids long. Looked up from germline, CDR1 is MNHNS and CDR2 is SASEGT. V lost 6 bases and J 4 bases, leaving 13 bases between the germline ends. The CDR3 DNA sequence: TGTGCCAGCAGAAGGCCAGGGACAAATCAGCCCCAGCATTTT. This codes for CASRRPGTNQPQHF.

The rearrangement links TRBV24-1 to TRBJ1-2; no clear D. The CDR3 covers 12 residues. Germline V gene lookup returns CDR1 KGHDR and CDR2 SFDVKD. Deletions cut 9 bases from V and 3 bases from J, with 10 bases between. The CDR3 bases are TGTGCCACCGCGGATATCGACTATGGCTACACCTTC. Protein product: CATADIDYGYTF.

The gene calls are TRBV30 and TRBJ1-2; maybe TRBD1 (5 bases). The CDR3 totals 14 residues. Trimming took off 0 bases at V and 7 bases at J, with 15 bases between the two ends. Germline V gives CDR1 GTSNPN, CDR2 SVGIG (reference sequence). CDR3 sequence reads: CAWSVATASIGYTF. CDR3 bases: TGTGCCTGGAGTGTGGCGACAGCGTCTATTGGCTACACCTTC.

As to this clonotype: Compared with germline, one end of the junction differs, possibly owing to a read error. The chain combines TRBV2 with TRBJ1-5; tentatively, D is TRBD1 (5 bases). Looked up from germline, CDR1 is SNHLY and CDR2 is FYNNEI. CDR3 length: 15 amino acids. Here the CDR3 DNA reads TGTGCCAGCATTGCCCAGGGAACTAGCAATCATCCCCAGCATTTT. This translates into CASIAQGTSNHPQHF.

Of note for this clonotype: Since a much larger clone is just one base distant, this may be a read error. The genes are TRBV6-1 and TRBJ1-3; D remains ambiguous. V lost 5 bases to trimming and J lost 4 bases, with 12 bases between them. CDR1 and CDR2 from the germline V gene are MNHNS and SASEGT. The length of the CDR3 is 14 residues. The CDR3 coding sequence is TGTGCCAGCAGTCGGTACATAAGAGGAAACACCATATATTTT. This sequence encodes CASSRYIRGNTIYF.